The entry below gives a single TCR beta chain sequence along with its context. Its antigen remains undetermined. Nothing much larger sits one base from this clone, and base qualities are not available. The sample belongs to a study of blood T cell repertoires in COVID-19 (TCRdb year 2020). With regard to the full study: Samples covering the acute and convalescent phases of COVID-19 were provided by collaborators in the United States, Italy and Spain. The material from the prospective study consisted of cDNA or gDNA derived from T cells, B-cell-depleted T cells, or PBMCs. The dataset comprised deeply sampled blood TCRbeta repertoires from subjects exposed to, actively infected with, or recovered from COVID-19. A freely available public database, intended as a resource for researchers studying the immune response to SARS-CoV-2, is where the repertoires were released. The samples were drawn from the first 160 participants of the ongoing ImmuneRACE study and from 1,200 or so subjects provided by 6 global collaborators. Nearly every sample came with metadata listing a de-identified subject ID, COVID-19 status, age in years and sex. Where available, HLA class I and class II types were taken from metadata supplied by the sample provider and were not determined by assay-based typing. Results the study describes overall, beyond this receptor: How much clinical and demographic metadata was included differed by source and by participant, and the metadata was provided uncurated.

Each collaborating institution followed its own protocols to collect whole blood in K2EDTA tubes. For TCRbeta analysis, collaborator samples were shipped as frozen whole blood, as isolated PBMCs, or as DNA extracted from either sample type. The immunoSEQ Assay, a bias-controlled multiplex PCR, was used to amplify TCRbeta CDR3 regions from genomic DNA. On the study's bioinformatics: Nucleated cell counts per sample were estimated from amplification of reference gene primers within the assay. Sequence reads were collapsed and filtered to measure the absolute abundance of every unique TCRbeta CDR3 rearrangement. For each sample, productive Simpson clonality was calculated by taking the square root of Simpson's diversity index across productive rearrangements. Here the immuneACCESS table is served through TCRdb, limited to in-frame sequences with V and J called. Missing clones are a known gap in these copies; in checked studies unresolved V genes cover under half, and the rest lacks a known reason. For V, J and clone size, that table is used; D and trimming come from the DNA. This sample lists roughly 200,000 clones; under 90% were detected once. The ten largest make up about 6.3% of the sample.

Cut back by 6 bases and 2 bases, the V and J ends lie 13 bases apart. The germline V gene provides CDR1 MNHEY and CDR2 SVGAGI. From cysteine to phenylalanine, the CDR3 is 14 amino acids long. Only the CDR3 region is kept as DNA, spanning 42 bases read in frame from base 1. The material sequenced was peripheral blood. In this chain, TRBV6-5 is recombined with TRBJ1-1, with TRBD1 tentatively as D gene (5 bases match). This sequence was found in a man between 60 and 70 years old with acute or convalescent COVID-19. The CDR3 sequence is CASSRTPQNTEAFF. The bases are TGTGCCAGCAGCAGGACACCACAAAACACTGAAGCTTTCTTT.